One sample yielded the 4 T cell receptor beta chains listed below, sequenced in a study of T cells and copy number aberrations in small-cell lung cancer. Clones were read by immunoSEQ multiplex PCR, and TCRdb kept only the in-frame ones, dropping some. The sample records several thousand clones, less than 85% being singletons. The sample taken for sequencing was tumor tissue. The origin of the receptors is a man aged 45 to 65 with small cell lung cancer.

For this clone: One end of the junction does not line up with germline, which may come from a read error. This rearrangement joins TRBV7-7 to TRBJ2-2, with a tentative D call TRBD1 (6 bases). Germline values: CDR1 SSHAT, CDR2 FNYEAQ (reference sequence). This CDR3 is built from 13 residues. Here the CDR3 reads CASSRGQTGELFF. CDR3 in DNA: TGTGCTAGCAGCCGCGGACAGACCGGGGAGCTGTTTTTT.

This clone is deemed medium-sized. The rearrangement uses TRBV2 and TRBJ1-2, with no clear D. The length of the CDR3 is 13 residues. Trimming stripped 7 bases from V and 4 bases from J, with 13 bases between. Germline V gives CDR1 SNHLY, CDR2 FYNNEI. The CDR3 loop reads CASIIAVGYGYTF. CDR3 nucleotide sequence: TGTGCCAGCATTATAGCGGTGGGCTATGGCTACACCTTC.

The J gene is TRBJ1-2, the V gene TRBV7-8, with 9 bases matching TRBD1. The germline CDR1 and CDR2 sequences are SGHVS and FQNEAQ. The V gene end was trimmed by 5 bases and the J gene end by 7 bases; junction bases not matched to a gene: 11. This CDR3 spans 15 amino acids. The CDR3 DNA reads TGTGCCAGCAGCCCCGGACAGGGGATATTCCCTGGCTACACCTTC. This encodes CASSPGQGIFPGYTF.

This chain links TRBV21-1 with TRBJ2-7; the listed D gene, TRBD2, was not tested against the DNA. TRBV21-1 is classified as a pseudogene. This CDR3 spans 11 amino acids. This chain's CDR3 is CAETPACEQYF. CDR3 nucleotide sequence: TGTGCCGAAACTCCTGCCTGCGAGCAGTACTTC.